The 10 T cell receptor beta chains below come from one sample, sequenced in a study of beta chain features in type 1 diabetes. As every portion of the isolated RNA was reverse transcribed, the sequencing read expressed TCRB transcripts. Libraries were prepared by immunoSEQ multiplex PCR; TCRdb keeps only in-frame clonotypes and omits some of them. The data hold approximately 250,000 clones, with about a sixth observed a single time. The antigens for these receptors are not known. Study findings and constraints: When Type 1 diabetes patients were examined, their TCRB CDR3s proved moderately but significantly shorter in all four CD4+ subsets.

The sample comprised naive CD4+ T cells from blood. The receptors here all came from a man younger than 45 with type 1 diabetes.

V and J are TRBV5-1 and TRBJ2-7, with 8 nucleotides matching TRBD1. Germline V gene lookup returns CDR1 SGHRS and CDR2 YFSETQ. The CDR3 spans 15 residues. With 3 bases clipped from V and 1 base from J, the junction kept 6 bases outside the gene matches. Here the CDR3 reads CASSWGTGFSYEQYF. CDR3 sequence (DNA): TGCGCCAGCAGCTGGGGGACAGGATTTTCCTACGAGCAGTACTTC.

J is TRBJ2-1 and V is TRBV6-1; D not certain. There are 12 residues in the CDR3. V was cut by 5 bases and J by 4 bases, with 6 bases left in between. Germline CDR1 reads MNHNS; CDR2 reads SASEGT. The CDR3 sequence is CASSNKYNEQFF. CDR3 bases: TGTGCCAGCAGTAATAAGTACAATGAGCAGTTCTTC.

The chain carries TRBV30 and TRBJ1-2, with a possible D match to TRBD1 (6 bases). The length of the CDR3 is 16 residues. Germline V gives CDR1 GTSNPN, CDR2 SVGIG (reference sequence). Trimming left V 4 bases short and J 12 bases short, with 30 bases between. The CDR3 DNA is TGTGCCTGGACCAGAGGTGGAGTACGGGGGCCGGCGCGGGACACCTTC. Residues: CAWTRGGVRGPARDTF. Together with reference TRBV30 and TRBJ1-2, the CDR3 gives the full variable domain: SQTIHQWPATLVQPVGSPLSLECTVEGTSNPNLYWYRQAAGRGLQLLFYSVGIGQISSEVPQNLSASRPQDRQFILSSKKLLLSDSGFYLCAWTRGGVRGPARDTFGSGTRLTVV.

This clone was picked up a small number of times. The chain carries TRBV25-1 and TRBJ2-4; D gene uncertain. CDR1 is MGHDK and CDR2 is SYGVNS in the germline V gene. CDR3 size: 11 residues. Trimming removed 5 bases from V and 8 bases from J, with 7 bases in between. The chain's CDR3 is CASSSYHIQYF. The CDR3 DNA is TGTGCCAGCAGTAGTTATCACATTCAGTACTTC.

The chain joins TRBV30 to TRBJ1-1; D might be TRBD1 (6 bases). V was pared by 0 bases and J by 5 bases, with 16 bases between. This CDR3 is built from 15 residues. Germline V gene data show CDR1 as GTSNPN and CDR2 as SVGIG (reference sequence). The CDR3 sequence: CAWSVLQGMRTEAFF. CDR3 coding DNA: TGTGCCTGGAGTGTTTTACAGGGAATGAGAACTGAAGCTTTCTTT.

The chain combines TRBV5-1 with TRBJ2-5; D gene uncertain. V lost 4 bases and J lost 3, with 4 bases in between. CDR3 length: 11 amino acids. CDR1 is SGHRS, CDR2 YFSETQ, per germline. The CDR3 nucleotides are TGCGCCAGCAGCGAAAAAGAGACCCAGTACTTC. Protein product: CASSEKETQYF.

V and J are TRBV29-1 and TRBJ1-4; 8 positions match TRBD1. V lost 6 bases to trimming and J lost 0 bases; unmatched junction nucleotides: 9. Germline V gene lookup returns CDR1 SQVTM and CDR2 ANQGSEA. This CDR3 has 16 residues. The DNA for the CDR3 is TGCAGCGTAACCGGGACAGGAGATGCAACTAATGAAAAACTGTTTTTT. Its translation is CSVTGTGDATNEKLFF. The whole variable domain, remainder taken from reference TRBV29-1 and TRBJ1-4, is SAVISQKPSRDICQRGTSLTIQCQVDSQVTMMFWYRQQPGQSLTLIATANQGSEATYESGFVIDKFPISRPNLTFSTLTVSNMSPEDSSIYLCSVTGTGDATNEKLFFGSGTQLSVL.

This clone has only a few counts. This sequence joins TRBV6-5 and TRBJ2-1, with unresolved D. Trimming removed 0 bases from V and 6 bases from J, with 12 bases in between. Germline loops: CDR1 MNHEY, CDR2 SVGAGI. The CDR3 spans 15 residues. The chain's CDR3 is CASSYSQPLLNEQFF. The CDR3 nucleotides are TGTGCCAGCAGTTACTCCCAGCCCCTACTCAATGAGCAGTTCTTC.

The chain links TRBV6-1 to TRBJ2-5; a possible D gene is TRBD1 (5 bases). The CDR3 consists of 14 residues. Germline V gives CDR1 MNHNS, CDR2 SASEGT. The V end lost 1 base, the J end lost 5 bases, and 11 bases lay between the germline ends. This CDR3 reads CASSEGGLVETQYF. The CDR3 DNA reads TGTGCCAGCAGTGAAGGGGGCCTAGTGGAGACCCAGTACTTC.

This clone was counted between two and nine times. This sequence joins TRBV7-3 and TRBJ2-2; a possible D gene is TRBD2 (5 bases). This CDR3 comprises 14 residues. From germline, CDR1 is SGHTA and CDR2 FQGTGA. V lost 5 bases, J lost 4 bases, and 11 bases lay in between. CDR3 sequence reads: CASSPGVGTGELFF. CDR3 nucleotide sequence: TGTGCCAGCAGCCCCGGGGTTGGCACCGGGGAGCTGTTTTTT.